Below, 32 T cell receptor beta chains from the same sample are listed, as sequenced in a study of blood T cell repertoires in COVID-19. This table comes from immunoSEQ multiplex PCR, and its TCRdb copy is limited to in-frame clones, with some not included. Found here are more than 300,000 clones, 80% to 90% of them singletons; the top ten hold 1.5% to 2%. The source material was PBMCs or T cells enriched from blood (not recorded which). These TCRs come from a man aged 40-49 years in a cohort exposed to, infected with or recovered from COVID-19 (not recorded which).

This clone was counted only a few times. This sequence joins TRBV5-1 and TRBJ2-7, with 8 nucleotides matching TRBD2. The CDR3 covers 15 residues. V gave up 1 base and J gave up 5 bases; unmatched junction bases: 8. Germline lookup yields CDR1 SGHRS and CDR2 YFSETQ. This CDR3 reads CASSLKRAGVNEQYF. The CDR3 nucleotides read TGCGCCAGCAGCTTGAAGAGAGCGGGAGTAAACGAGCAGTACTTC. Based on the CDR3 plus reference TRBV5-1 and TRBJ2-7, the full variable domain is KAGVTQTPRYLIKTRGQQVTLSCSPISGHRSVSWYQQTPGQGLQFLFEYFSETQRNKGNFPGRFSGRQFSNSRSEMNVSTLELGDSALYLCASSLKRAGVNEQYFGPGTRLTVT.

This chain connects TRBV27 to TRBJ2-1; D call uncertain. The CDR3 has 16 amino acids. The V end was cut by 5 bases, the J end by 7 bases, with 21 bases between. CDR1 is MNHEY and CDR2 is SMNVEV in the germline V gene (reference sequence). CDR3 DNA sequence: TGTGCCAGCAGTCACGAATCCCCTGCTGATAGAAATGAGCAGTTCTTC. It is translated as CASSHESPADRNEQFF.

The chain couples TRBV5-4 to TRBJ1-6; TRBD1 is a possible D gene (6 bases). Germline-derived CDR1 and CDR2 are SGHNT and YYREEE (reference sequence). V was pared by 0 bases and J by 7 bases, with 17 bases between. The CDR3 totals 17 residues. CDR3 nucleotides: TGTGCCAGCAGCTTGGGTCCCCCCAGGGGATCGAATTCACCCCTCCACTTT. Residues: CASSLGPPRGSNSPLHF.

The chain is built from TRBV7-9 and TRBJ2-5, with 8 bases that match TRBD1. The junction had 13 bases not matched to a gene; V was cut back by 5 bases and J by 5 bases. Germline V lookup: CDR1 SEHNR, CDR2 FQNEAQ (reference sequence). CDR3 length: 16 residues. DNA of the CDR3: TGTGCCAGCAGCGCGAGACCCAGGGGGCGCATGGAGACCCAGTACTTC. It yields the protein CASSARPRGRMETQYF.

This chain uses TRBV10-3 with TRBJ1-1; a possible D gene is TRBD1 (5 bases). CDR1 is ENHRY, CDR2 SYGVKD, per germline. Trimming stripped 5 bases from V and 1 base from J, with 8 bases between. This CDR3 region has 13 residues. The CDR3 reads CAISSDKNTEAFF. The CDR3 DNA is TGTGCCATCAGTTCGGACAAGAACACTGAAGCTTTCTTT.

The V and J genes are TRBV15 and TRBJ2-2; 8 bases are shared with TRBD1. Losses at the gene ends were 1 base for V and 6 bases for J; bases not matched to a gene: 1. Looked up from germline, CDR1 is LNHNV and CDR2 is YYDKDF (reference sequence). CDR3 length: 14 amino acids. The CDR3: CATSRGTGPGELFF. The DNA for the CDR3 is TGTGCCACCAGCAGAGGGACAGGGCCCGGGGAGCTGTTTTTT.

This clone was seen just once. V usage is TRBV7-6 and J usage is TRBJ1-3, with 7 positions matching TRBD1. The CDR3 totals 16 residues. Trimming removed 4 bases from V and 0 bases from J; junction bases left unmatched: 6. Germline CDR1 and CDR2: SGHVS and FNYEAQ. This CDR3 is CASSSQTGSSGNTIYF. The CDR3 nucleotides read TGTGCCAGCAGCTCGCAGACAGGGAGCTCTGGAAACACCATATATTTT.

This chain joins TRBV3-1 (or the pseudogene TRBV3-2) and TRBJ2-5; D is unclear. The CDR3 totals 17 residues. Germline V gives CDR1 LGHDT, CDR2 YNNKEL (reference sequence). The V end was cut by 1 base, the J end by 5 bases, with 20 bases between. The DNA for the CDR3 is TGTGCCAGCAGCCAAGGATCCCTGACTTCCCTAAGGGAGACCCAGTACTTC. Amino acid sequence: CASSQGSLTSLRETQYF.

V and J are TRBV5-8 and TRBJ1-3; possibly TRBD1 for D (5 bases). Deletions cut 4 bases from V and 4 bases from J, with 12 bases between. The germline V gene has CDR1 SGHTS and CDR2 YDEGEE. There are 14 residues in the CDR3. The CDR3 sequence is CASSPRTYGNTIYF. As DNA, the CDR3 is TGTGCCAGCAGCCCTCGGACATACGGAAACACCATATATTTT.

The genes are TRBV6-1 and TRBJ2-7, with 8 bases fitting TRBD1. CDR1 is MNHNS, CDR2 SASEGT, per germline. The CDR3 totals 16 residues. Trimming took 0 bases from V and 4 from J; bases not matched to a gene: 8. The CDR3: CASSEALWTGPYEQYF. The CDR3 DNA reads TGTGCCAGCAGTGAAGCGCTGTGGACAGGGCCATACGAGCAGTACTTC.

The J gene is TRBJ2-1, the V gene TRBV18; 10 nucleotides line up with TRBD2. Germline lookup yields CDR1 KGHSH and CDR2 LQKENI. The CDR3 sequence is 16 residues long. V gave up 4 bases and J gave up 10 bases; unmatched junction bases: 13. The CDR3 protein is CASSRITSGAIREQFF. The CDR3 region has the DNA TGTGCCAGCTCACGAATCACTAGCGGGGCTATAAGGGAGCAGTTCTTC.

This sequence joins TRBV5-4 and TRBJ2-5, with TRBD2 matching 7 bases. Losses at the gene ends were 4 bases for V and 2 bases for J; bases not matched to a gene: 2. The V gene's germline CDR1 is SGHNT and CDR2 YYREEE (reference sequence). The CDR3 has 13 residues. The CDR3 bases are TGTGCCAGCAGCCTGGGAGGGCAAGAGACCCAGTACTTC. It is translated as CASSLGGQETQYF.

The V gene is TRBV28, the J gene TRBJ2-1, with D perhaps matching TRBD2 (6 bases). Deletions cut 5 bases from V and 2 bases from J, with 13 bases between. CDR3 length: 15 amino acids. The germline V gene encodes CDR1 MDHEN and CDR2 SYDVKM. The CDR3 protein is CASSPRETAYNEQFF. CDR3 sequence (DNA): TGTGCCAGCAGTCCCCGGGAGACGGCCTACAATGAGCAGTTCTTC.

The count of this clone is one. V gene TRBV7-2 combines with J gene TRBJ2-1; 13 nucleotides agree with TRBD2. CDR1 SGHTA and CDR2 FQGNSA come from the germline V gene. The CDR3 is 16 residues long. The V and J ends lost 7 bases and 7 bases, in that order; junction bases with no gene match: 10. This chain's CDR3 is CASKTRLAGGRNEQFF. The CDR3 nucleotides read TGTGCCAGCAAAACCAGACTAGCGGGAGGTCGAAATGAGCAGTTCTTC.

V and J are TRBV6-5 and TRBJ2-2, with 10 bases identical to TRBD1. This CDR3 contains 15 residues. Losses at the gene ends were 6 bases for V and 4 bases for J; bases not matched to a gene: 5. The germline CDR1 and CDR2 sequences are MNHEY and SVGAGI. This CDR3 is CASRRQGAPTGELFF. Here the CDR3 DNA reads TGTGCCAGCAGGAGACAGGGGGCGCCCACCGGGGAGCTGTTTTTT.

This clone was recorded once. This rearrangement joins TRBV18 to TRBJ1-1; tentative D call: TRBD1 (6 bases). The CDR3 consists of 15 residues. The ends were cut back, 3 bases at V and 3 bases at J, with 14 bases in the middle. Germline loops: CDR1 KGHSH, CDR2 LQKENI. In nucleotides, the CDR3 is TGTGCCAGCTCACCCAAACAGGGTAAGGACACTGAAGCTTTCTTT. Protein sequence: CASSPKQGKDTEAFF. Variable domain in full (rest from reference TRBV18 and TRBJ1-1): NAGVMQNPRHLVRRRGQEARLRCSPMKGHSHVYWYRQLPEEGLKFMVYLQKENIIDESGMPKERFSAEFPKEGPSILRIQQVVRGDSAAYFCASSPKQGKDTEAFFGQGTRLTVV.

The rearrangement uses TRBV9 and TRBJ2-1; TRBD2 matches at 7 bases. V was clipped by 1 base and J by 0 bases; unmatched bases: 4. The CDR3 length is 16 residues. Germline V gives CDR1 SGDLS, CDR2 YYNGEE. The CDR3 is CASSVTSASSYNEQFF. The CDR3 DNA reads TGTGCCAGCAGCGTAACTAGCGCAAGCTCCTACAATGAGCAGTTCTTC.

CDR3 region: CASSAGTGERSYEQYF. CDR3 DNA sequence: TGTGCCAGCAGCGCCGGGACAGGGGAGCGTTCCTACGAGCAGTACTTC. The chain links TRBV5-8 to TRBJ2-7; 10 positions agree with TRBD1. V lost 4 bases to trimming and J lost 1 base; unmatched junction nucleotides: 8. Germline V gives CDR1 SGHTS, CDR2 YDEGEE. The CDR3 length is 16 residues.

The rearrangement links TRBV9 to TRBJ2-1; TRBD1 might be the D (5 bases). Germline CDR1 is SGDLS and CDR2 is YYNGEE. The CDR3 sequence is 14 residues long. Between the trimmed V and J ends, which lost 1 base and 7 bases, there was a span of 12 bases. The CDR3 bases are TGTGCCAGCAGCGTACAGGGAATTGGGAATGAGCAGTTCTTC. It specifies CASSVQGIGNEQFF.

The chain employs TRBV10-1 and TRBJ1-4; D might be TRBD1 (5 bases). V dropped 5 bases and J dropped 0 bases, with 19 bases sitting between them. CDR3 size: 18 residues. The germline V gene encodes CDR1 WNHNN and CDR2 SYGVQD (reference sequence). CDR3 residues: CASSRGTLFFATNEKLFF. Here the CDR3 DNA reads TGCGCCAGCAGTCGGGGGACCCTTTTCTTTGCAACTAATGAAAAACTGTTTTTT.

The CDR3 region has the DNA TGTGCCAGCAGCCAAGGACAGGGGGCAGCTTTCTTT. Translated: CASSQGQGAAFF. This chain joins TRBV3-1 (or the pseudogene TRBV3-2) and TRBJ1-1; 10 bases line up with TRBD1. The CDR3 covers 12 residues. From germline, CDR1 is LGHDT and CDR2 YNNKEL (reference sequence). Trimming took 1 base from V and 10 from J; bases not matched to a gene: 0.

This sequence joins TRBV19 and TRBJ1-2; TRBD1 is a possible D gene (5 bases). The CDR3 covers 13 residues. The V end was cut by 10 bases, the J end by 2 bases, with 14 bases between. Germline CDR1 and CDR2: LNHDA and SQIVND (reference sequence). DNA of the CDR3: TGTGCCACTCAAGCGGGGGTGAACTATGGCTACACCTTC. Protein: CATQAGVNYGYTF.

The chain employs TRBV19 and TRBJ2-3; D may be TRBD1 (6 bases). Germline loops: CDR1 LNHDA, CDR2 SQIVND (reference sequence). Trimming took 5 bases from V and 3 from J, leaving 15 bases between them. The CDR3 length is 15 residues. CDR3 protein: CASSEWGQSTDTQYF. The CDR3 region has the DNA TGTGCCAGTAGTGAGTGGGGGCAGTCGACAGATACGCAGTATTTT. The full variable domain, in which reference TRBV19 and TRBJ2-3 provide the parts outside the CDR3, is DGGITQSPKYLFRKEGQNVTLSCEQNLNHDAMYWYRQDPGQGLRLIYYSQIVNDFQKGDIAEGYSVSREKKESFPLTVTSAQKNPTAFYLCASSEWGQSTDTQYFGPGTRLTVL.

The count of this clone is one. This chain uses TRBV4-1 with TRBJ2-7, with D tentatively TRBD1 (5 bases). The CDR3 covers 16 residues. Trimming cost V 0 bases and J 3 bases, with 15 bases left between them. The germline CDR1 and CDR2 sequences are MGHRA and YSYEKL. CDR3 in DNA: TGCGCCAGCAGCCAAGATAGAATCCAGGGTGGCTACGAGCAGTACTTC. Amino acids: CASSQDRIQGGYEQYF.

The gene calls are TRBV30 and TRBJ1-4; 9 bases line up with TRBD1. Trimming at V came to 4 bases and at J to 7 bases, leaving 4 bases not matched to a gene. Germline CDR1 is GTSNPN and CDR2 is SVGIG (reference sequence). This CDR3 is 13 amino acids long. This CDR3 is CAWKRTGAEKLFF. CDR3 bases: TGTGCCTGGAAGAGGACAGGGGCTGAAAAACTGTTTTTT.

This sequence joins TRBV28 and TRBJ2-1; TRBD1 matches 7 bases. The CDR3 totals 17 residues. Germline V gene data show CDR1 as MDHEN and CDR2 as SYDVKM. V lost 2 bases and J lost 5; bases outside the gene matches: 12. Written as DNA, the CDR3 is TGTGCCAGCAGTTTAAAGGGCGTAGGACAGGCCGACAATGAGCAGTTCTTC. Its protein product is CASSLKGVGQADNEQFF.

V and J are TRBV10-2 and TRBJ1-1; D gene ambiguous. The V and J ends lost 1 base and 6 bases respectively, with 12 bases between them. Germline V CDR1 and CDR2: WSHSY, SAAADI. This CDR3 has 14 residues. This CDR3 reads CASSELPGLAEAFF. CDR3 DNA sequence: TGCGCCAGCAGTGAGTTACCAGGACTTGCTGAAGCTTTCTTT.

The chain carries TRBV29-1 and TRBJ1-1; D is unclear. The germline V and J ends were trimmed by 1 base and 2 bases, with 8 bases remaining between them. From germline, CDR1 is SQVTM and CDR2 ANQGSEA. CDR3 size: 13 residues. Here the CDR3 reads CSVEAGYNTEAFF. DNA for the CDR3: TGCAGCGTTGAAGCGGGGTACAACACTGAAGCTTTCTTT. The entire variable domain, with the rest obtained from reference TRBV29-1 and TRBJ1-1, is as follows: SAVISQKPSRDICQRGTSLTIQCQVDSQVTMMFWYRQQPGQSLTLIATANQGSEATYESGFVIDKFPISRPNLTFSTLTVSNMSPEDSSIYLCSVEAGYNTEAFFGQGTRLTVV.

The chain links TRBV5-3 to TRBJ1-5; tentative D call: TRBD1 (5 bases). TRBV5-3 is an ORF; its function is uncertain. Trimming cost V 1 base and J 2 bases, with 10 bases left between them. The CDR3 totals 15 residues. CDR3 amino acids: CARSLPRGGNQPQHF. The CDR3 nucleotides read TGTGCCAGAAGCTTGCCTAGGGGTGGCAATCAGCCCCAGCATTTT.

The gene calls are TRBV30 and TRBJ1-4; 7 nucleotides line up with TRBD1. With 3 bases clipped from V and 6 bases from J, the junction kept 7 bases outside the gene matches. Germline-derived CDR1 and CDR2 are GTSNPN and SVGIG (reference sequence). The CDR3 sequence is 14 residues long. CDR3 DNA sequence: TGTGCCTGGAGCCCTTTGACAGGGTATGAAAAACTGTTTTTT. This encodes CAWSPLTGYEKLFF.

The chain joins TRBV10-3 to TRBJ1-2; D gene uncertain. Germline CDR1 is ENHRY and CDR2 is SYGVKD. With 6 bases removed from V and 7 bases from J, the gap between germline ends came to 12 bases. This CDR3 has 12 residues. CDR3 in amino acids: CAIRWGEIGYTF. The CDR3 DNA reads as TGTGCCATCAGGTGGGGAGAGATTGGCTACACCTTC.

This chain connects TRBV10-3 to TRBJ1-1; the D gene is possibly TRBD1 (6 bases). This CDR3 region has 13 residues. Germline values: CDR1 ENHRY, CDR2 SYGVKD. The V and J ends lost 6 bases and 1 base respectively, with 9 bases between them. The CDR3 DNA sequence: TGTGCCATCAGAAAACAGGGGAACACTGAAGCTTTCTTT. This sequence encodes CAIRKQGNTEAFF.